The 29 T cell receptor beta chains in this list originate from one sample, sequenced in a study of OX40 agonist ivuxolimab in advanced cancers. Clones were sequenced by immunoSEQ multiplex PCR, and TCRdb holds only the in-frame ones, with some missing. Seen here are about 79,000 clones, around 94% observed once, and the top ten hold roughly a tenth. The sample here was CD4+ or CD8+ T cells sorted from blood, taken in a trial of the OX40 agonist ivuxolimab. These receptors all stem from an adult with an advanced solid tumor such as melanoma, head and neck, liver or kidney cancer.

V usage is TRBV13 and J usage is TRBJ2-3, with 12 positions matching TRBD2. The CDR3 runs 17 residues. Germline-derived CDR1 and CDR2 are PRHDT and FYEKMQ (reference sequence). V shed 5 bases and J 2 bases; nucleotides not matched to a gene: 8. As DNA, the CDR3 is TGTGCCAGCAGCCCTCGACTAGCGGGAGCCAACACAGATACGCAGTATTTT. This gives the protein CASSPRLAGANTDTQYF.

The chain combines TRBV5-8 with TRBJ2-1; D possibly corresponds to TRBD1 (6 bases). Trimming shortened V by 2 bases and J by 8 bases, and 8 bases separated the two germline ends. The V gene's germline CDR1 is SGHTS and CDR2 YDEGEE. The CDR3 runs to 12 residues. CDR3 DNA: TGTGCCAGCAGCTTTGAGGGGGATGAGCAGTTCTTC. Protein product: CASSFEGDEQFF.

The table lists this clone with a count of one. The chain is built from TRBV2 and TRBJ2-7; a weak D match, TRBD1 (6 bases). Trimming left V 7 bases short and J 0 bases short, with 13 bases between. The germline V gene has CDR1 SNHLY and CDR2 FYNNEI. The CDR3 has 14 residues. CDR3 sequence (DNA): TGTGCCAGCACTAGCCGGGACATCTCCTACGAGCAGTACTTC. This gives the protein CASTSRDISYEQYF. Filled out from reference TRBV2 and TRBJ2-7, the complete variable domain reads EPEVTQTPSHQVTQMGQEVILRCVPISNHLYFYWYRQILGQKVEFLVSFYNNEISEKSEIFDDQFSVERPDGSNFTLKIRSTKLEDSAMYFCASTSRDISYEQYFGPGTRLTVT.

The chain recombines TRBV7-9 with TRBJ2-7; 12 nucleotides line up with TRBD2. The CDR3 loop spans 16 amino acids. The V segment lost 5 bases and the J segment 4 bases; nucleotides outside the gene matches: 9. Germline V gene data show CDR1 as SEHNR and CDR2 as FQNEAQ (reference sequence). DNA of the CDR3: TGTGCCAGCAGCCCCCCGACTAGCGGGAGACAGTACGAGCAGTACTTC. As protein: CASSPPTSGRQYEQYF.

V usage is TRBV9 and J usage is TRBJ2-5; TRBD1 might be the D (6 bases). Per the germline V gene, CDR1 is SGDLS and CDR2 is YYNGEE. This CDR3 spans 15 amino acids. Trimming took 4 bases from V and 2 from J, leaving 15 bases between them. The CDR3 loop reads CASSSPGHLQETQYF. CDR3 DNA: TGTGCCAGCAGCTCCCCGGGACACCTACAAGAGACCCAGTACTTC. Looking up the rest from reference TRBV9 and TRBJ2-5 gives the full variable domain: DSGVTQTPKHLITATGQRVTLRCSPRSGDLSVYWYQQSLDQGLQFLIQYYNGEERAKGNILERFSAQQFPDLHSELNLSSLELGDSALYFCASSSPGHLQETQYFGPGTRLLVL.

J is TRBJ2-2 and V is TRBV27; 9 bases are shared with TRBD1. The length of the CDR3 is 15 residues. Losses at the gene ends were 2 bases for V and 8 bases for J; bases not matched to a gene: 6. The germline V gene encodes CDR1 MNHEY and CDR2 SMNVEV (reference sequence). CDR3 amino acids: CASSLTGGASGELFF. DNA for the CDR3: TGTGCCAGCAGTTTAACAGGGGGCGCTTCTGGGGAGCTGTTTTTT.

The rearrangement joins TRBV7-8 to TRBJ2-1; 11 bases agree with TRBD2. The CDR3 totals 16 residues. Germline values: CDR1 SGHVS, CDR2 FQNEAQ. V lost 1 base to trimming and J lost 5 bases; unmatched junction nucleotides: 4. CDR3 DNA: TGTGCCAGCAGCTTAGTTGGGACTAGCGGCCACAATGAGCAGTTCTTC. Translating it yields CASSLVGTSGHNEQFF.

The gene calls are TRBV6-5 and TRBJ2-3, with D hard to call. Germline V lookup: CDR1 MNHEY, CDR2 SVGAGI. This CDR3 has 15 amino acids. V dropped 0 bases and J dropped 2 bases, with 9 bases sitting between them. This CDR3 reads CASSYSAYLTDTQYF. CDR3 sequence (DNA): TGTGCCAGCAGTTACTCCGCTTATCTCACAGATACGCAGTATTTT.

V is TRBV28 and J is TRBJ2-3; 7 bases agree with TRBD2. The CDR3 sequence is 17 residues long. Germline V gene lookup returns CDR1 MDHEN and CDR2 SYDVKM. CDR3 in amino acids: CATTSLEASGSTDTQYF. In DNA, the CDR3 is TGTGCTACGACTAGTTTGGAAGCTAGCGGCAGCACAGATACGCAGTATTTT. Full variable domain (missing parts from reference TRBV28 and TRBJ2-3): DVKVTQSSRYLVKRTGEKVFLECVQDMDHENMFWYRQDPGLGLRLIYFSYDVKMKEKGDIPEGYSVSREKKERFSLILESASTNQTSMYLCATTSLEASGSTDTQYFGPGTRLTVL.

The chain combines TRBV4-2 with TRBJ1-2, with D unclear. V lost 0 bases, J lost 7 bases, and 24 bases lay in between. The CDR3 extends over 18 amino acids. Germline loops: CDR1 LGHNA, CDR2 YNFKEQ. CDR3 loop: CASSQDLIGEDARGGYTF. Here the CDR3 DNA reads TGTGCCAGCAGCCAAGATTTAATAGGTGAGGACGCTAGAGGTGGCTACACCTTC.

The genes are TRBV28 and TRBJ1-2; D unresolved. From germline, CDR1 is MDHEN and CDR2 SYDVKM. V was shortened by 6 bases and J by 4 bases, with 18 bases between the two germline ends. The CDR3 is 15 residues long. CDR3 nucleotide sequence: TGTGCCAGCAGCCTCAATGGACCGCCAGTCTATGGCTACACCTTC. Its protein is CASSLNGPPVYGYTF.

The V call is TRBV4-1, the J call TRBJ2-3; tentative D call: TRBD1 (6 bases). Trimming left V 0 bases short and J 2 bases short, with 12 bases between. Germline V lookup: CDR1 MGHRA, CDR2 YSYEKL. The CDR3 is made up of 16 amino acids. The CDR3 bases are TGCGCCAGCAGCCAAGAACCGGGACAAAACACAGATACGCAGTATTTT. Translated: CASSQEPGQNTDTQYF.

V gene TRBV6-4 combines with J gene TRBJ1-1, with D perhaps TRBD1 (6 bases). V was trimmed by 2 bases and J by 1 base, leaving 17 bases between them. The CDR3 totals 17 residues. Germline CDR1 and CDR2: MRHNA and SNTAGT. The CDR3 here is CASSDPFFSGANTEAFF. Written as DNA, the CDR3 is TGTGCCAGCAGTGACCCTTTTTTTTCGGGGGCGAACACTGAAGCTTTCTTT.

This chain connects TRBV4-2 to TRBJ2-1; tentative D call: TRBD1 (6 bases). This CDR3 is 15 amino acids long. Germline loops: CDR1 LGHNA, CDR2 YNFKEQ. Trimming removed 4 bases at V and 4 bases at J, with 14 bases between. CDR3 DNA sequence: TGTGCCAGCAGCCGCCGGAAGGACAGTTACAATGAGCAGTTCTTC. Its translation is CASSRRKDSYNEQFF.

This clone was detected only once. V gene TRBV5-1 combines with J gene TRBJ2-7; no firm D call. Germline CDR1 is SGHRS and CDR2 is YFSETQ. Trimming pared 0 bases from V and 3 bases from J, leaving 7 bases between. The CDR3 runs 13 residues. CDR3 region: CASSLGVDYEQYF. The CDR3 DNA follows: TGCGCCAGCAGCTTGGGAGTAGACTACGAGCAGTACTTC.

The V and J genes are TRBV11-3 and TRBJ2-1, with a tentative D call TRBD2 (6 bases). The CDR3 runs to 14 residues. The V gene lost 3 bases and the J gene lost 4 bases, with 10 bases spanning the gap. Germline CDR1 is SGHNT and CDR2 is YENEEA. This chain's CDR3 is CASSLGGDYNEQFF. Here the CDR3 DNA reads TGTGCCAGCAGCTTGGGGGGAGATTACAATGAGCAGTTCTTC.

The CDR3 here is CASSLRISYEQYF. The CDR3 nucleotides are TGTGCCAGCAGTCTCCGGATAAGCTACGAGCAGTACTTC. V and J are TRBV27 and TRBJ2-7; D not resolved. The CDR3 totals 13 residues. Trimming took off 5 bases at V and 3 bases at J, with 11 bases between the two ends. From germline, CDR1 is MNHEY and CDR2 SMNVEV (reference sequence).

The V and J genes are TRBV2 and TRBJ2-3; D gene ambiguous. Per the germline V gene, CDR1 is SNHLY and CDR2 is FYNNEI. This CDR3 region has 13 residues. The V gene lost 10 bases and the J gene lost 2 bases, with 13 bases spanning the gap. Here the CDR3 DNA reads TGTGCCATTACACCCATTGCCACAGATACGCAGTATTTT. This encodes CAITPIATDTQYF. Together with reference TRBV2 and TRBJ2-3, the CDR3 gives the full variable domain: EPEVTQTPSHQVTQMGQEVILRCVPISNHLYFYWYRQILGQKVEFLVSFYNNEISEKSEIFDDQFSVERPDGSNFTLKIRSTKLEDSAMYFCAITPIATDTQYFGPGTRLTVL.

The chain combines TRBV19 with TRBJ2-7; tentatively, D is TRBD1 or TRBD2 (5 bases each). In germline, CDR1 is LNHDA, CDR2 SQIVND (reference sequence). Trimming took off 8 bases at V and 5 bases at J, with 7 bases between the two ends. The CDR3 length is 10 residues. CDR3 nucleotide sequence: TGTGCCAGTGGGGGAGACGAGCAGTACTTC. Amino acids: CASGGDEQYF.

The chain employs TRBV6-4 and TRBJ2-6; 8 bases match TRBD1. Per germline, CDR1 MRHNA and CDR2 SNTAGT. The J segment lost 0 bases and the V segment lost 5 bases, leaving 12 bases of the junction unmatched. CDR3 length: 19 residues. This chain's CDR3 is CASSRQGTLDLSGANVLTF. In DNA form, the CDR3 reads TGTGCCAGCAGTCGACAGGGGACGCTAGACCTCTCTGGGGCCAACGTCCTGACTTTC.

This clone was seen a few times. The V gene is TRBV7-9, the J gene TRBJ2-7; TRBD2 is a possible D gene (5 bases). CDR1 is SEHNR and CDR2 is FQNEAQ in the germline V gene (reference sequence). This CDR3 contains 13 residues. Between the trimmed V and J ends, which lost 5 bases and 7 bases, there was a span of 15 bases. The CDR3 here is CASSPTGTGEQYF. In nucleotides, the CDR3 is TGTGCCAGCAGCCCGACTGGAACGGGGGAGCAGTACTTC. The entire variable domain, with the rest obtained from reference TRBV7-9 and TRBJ2-7, is as follows: DTGVSQNPRHKITKRGQNVTFRCDPISEHNRLYWYRQTLGQGPEFLTYFQNEAQLEKSRLLSDRFSAERPKGSFSTLEIQRTEQGDSAMYLCASSPTGTGEQYFGPGTRLTVT.

The V and J genes are TRBV29-1 and TRBJ2-7; perhaps TRBD2 as D (6 bases). The germline CDR1 and CDR2 sequences are SQVTM and ANQGSEA. V was clipped by 0 bases and J by 6 bases, with 15 bases between them. This CDR3 spans 14 amino acids. The CDR3 here is CSVEDRAPGAEQYF. CDR3 DNA sequence: TGCAGCGTTGAAGACAGGGCACCGGGAGCCGAGCAGTACTTC.

This clone showed up just once. The J gene is TRBJ2-7, the V gene TRBV10-3, with 8 bases identical to TRBD2. CDR1 ENHRY and CDR2 SYGVKD come from the germline V gene. The CDR3 consists of 14 residues. Unmatched junction bases numbered 6, after V lost 3 bases and J lost 5 bases. The CDR3 spells CAISDGSGSNEQYF. The CDR3 bases are TGTGCCATCAGTGACGGAAGCGGGAGTAACGAGCAGTACTTC.

This chain links TRBV4-3 with TRBJ2-7; tentative D call: TRBD1 (5 bases). The CDR3 covers 14 residues. V was trimmed by 1 base and J by 4 bases, leaving 11 bases between them. CDR1 and CDR2 (germline): LGHNA, YSLEER. CDR3 in amino acids: CASSQVGESYEQYF. CDR3 nucleotide sequence: TGCGCCAGCAGCCAAGTAGGGGAATCGTACGAGCAGTACTTC.

V gene TRBV6-4 combines with J gene TRBJ2-2; D remains unclear. V lost 1 base, J lost 6 bases, and 6 bases lay in between. Germline assignment: CDR1 MRHNA and CDR2 SNTAGT. The CDR3 spans 13 residues. The DNA for the CDR3 is TGTGCCAGCAGTGACTGGATGTCCGGGGAGCTGTTTTTT. This sequence encodes CASSDWMSGELFF.

The J gene is TRBJ2-5, the V gene TRBV7-7, with 9 bases identical to TRBD1. The germline gives CDR1 SSHAT, CDR2 FNYEAQ (reference sequence). CDR3 length equals 15 residues. V gave up 5 bases and J gave up 3 bases; unmatched junction bases: 7. The CDR3 spells CASSAGTGKEETQYF. CDR3 in DNA: TGTGCCAGCAGCGCCGGGACAGGGAAAGAAGAGACCCAGTACTTC.

The chain combines TRBV7-8 with TRBJ2-1, with D perhaps matching TRBD2 (6 bases). This CDR3 is 18 amino acids long. Germline V gives CDR1 SGHVS, CDR2 FQNEAQ. Trimming took 6 bases from V and 7 from J, leaving 28 bases between them. CDR3 DNA: TGTGCCAGCAGACCTCTCAGTTCCGGGACTTCGGAAGGTAATGAGCAGTTCTTC. It encodes CASRPLSSGTSEGNEQFF.

For this clone: Mismatch with germline at one junction end may stem from a read error. The CDR3 region is CASSLTASYGQYF. The CDR3 nucleotides are TGTGCCAGCAGTTTAACTGCCTCCTACGGGCAGTACTTC. The genes are TRBV28 and TRBJ2-7, with D uncertain. CDR1 MDHEN and CDR2 SYDVKM come from the germline V gene. The CDR3 runs to 13 residues. Full variable domain (missing parts from reference TRBV28 and TRBJ2-7): DVKVTQSSRYLVKRTGEKVFLECVQDMDHENMFWYRQDPGLGLRLIYFSYDVKMKEKGDIPEGYSVSREKKERFSLILESASTNQTSMYLCASSLTASYGQYFGPGTRLTVT.

The chain is built from TRBV5-4 and TRBJ1-1; no definite D call. CDR1 is SGHNT and CDR2 is YYREEE in the germline V gene (reference sequence). V was trimmed by 3 bases and J by 8 bases, leaving 11 bases between them. CDR3 length: 12 residues. The CDR3 protein is CASSSAGWEAFF. The CDR3 nucleotides are TGTGCCAGCAGCTCGGCGGGGTGGGAAGCTTTCTTT.